Sequencing of this TCR beta chain was carried out in a study of T cell responses to AZD1222 COVID-19 vaccine. About this clone itself: No antigen is known for it.

Study-level findings and limits: Donors were mostly white British, more females; clonal diversity possibly underestimated. CD4 TCRs linked to vaccination spanned spike, dominating at 160-218 and 743-854. Following two doses of AZD1222, Spike-specific TCR breadth and depth rose. Close to half of spike-specific TCRs reportedly recognize unmutated variant regions.

Sequenced by immunoSEQ multiplex PCR; TCRdb stores in-frame clones only, minus some. Here the sample spans about 99,000 clones, roughly 90% being singletons. The germline gives CDR1 SGHVS, CDR2 FNYEAQ. The CDR3 has 18 amino acids. V lost 3 bases and J 2 bases, leaving 21 bases between the germline ends. The V gene is TRBV7-6, the J gene TRBJ2-3; D ambiguous. This material consisted of peripheral blood, taken on day 0 of AZD1222 vaccination. This receptor was obtained from an adult in good health. The CDR3 DNA reads TGTGCCAGCAGCTTCTTCTGGGCGAGCCCCACCCTCACAGATACGCAGTATTTT. It yields the protein CASSFFWASPTLTDTQYF.